The sequence of this T cell receptor (beta chain) was determined in a study of T cell repertoires in cytomegalovirus infection. About the research overall: Public signatures in TCR beta pointed to CMV infection and matching HLA type.

V was shortened by 5 bases and J by 0 bases, with 10 bases between the two germline ends. The CDR3 length is 15 residues. CDR1 SNHLY and CDR2 FYNNEI come from the germline V gene. Broader study findings: Summed public TCR beta family frequency identified CMV carriers bearing the relevant HLA.

In TCRdb, the reads were re-called with MiXCR into one record per CDR3 protein. The sample consists of about 190,000 distinct CDR3 sequences, 8% to 10% of them appearing once. With respect to this clonotype: What it binds is not known.

Source material: PBMCs. The chain carries TRBV2 and TRBJ1-4, with unresolved D. This sequence originates from a human donor in good health (CMV status not recorded). Some clones in this sample may be carry-over from other donors' samples. CDR3 bases: TGTGCCAGCAGTCACCCGAGATCAACTAATGAAAAACTGTTTTTT. It encodes CASSHPRSTNEKLFF.